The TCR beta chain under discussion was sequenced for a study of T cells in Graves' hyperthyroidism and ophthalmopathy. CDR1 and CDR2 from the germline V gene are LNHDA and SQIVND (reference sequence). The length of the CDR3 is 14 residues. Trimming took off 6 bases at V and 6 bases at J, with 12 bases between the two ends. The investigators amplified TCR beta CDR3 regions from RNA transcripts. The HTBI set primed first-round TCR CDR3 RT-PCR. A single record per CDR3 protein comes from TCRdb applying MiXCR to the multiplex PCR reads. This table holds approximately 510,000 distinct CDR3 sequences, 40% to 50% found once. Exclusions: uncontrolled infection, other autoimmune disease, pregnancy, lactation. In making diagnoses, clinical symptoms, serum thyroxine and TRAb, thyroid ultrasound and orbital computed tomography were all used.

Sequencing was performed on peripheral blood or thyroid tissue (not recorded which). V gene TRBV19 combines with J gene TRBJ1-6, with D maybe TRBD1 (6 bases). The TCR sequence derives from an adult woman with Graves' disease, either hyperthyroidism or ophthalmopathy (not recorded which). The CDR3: CASSQGFGNSPLHF. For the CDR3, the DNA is TGTGCCAGTAGCCAGGGGTTCGGTAATTCACCCCTCCACTTT.